These T cell receptor beta chains were read from a single sample in a study of T cells after yellow fever vaccination. TCRdb reprocessed the 5' RACE reads via MiXCR and lists one record per CDR3 protein. This table has around 330,000 distinct CDR3 sequences, about 3.5% appearing once. The material sequenced was PBMCs, taken on the day of the yellow fever booster vaccination. These receptors all come from a man aged 18 to 29 who received the YFV17D yellow fever vaccine. Both conserved end residues are trimmed from each CDR3.

v_gene	j_gene	CDR3aa
TRBV6-2/TRBV6-3	TRBJ1-5	ASTHRVQNQPQH
TRBV9	TRBJ1-1	ASSVHPLGTEAF
TRBV18	TRBJ2-1	ASSPLTNEQF
TRBV18	TRBJ2-6	ASSPQGPPAGANVLT
TRBV6-5	TRBJ2-6	ASKEGSAGANVLT
TRBV23-1	TRBJ1-4	ASSQSYRESPNEKLF
TRBV7-8	TRBJ1-1	ASSSMGGTLNTEAF
TRBV7-9	TRBJ1-2	ASSLGQTYYGYT
TRBV18	TRBJ2-3	ASSPGPDTTDTQY
TRBV5-1	TRBJ1-2	ASSLTPPDVNYGYT
TRBV15	TRBJ2-3	ATSSLAGAAASTDTQY
TRBV9	TRBJ2-7	ASSSRGRGDYEQY